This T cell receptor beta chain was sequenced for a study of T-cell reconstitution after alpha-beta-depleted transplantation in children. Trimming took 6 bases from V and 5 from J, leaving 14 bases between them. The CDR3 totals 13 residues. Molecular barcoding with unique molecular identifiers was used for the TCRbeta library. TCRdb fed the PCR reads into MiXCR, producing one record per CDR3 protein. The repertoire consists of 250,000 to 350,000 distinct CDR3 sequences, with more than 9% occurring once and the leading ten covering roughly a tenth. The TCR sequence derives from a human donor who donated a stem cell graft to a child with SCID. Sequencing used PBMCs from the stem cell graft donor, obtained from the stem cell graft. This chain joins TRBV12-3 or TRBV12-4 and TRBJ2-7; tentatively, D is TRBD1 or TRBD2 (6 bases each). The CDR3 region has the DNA TGTGCCAGCAGGTTGGGGGCGGGGAACGAGCAGTACTTC. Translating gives CASRLGAGNEQYF.